A selection of T cell receptor beta chains follows, all from one sample in a study of blood T cell repertoires in COVID-19. Clones were read by immunoSEQ multiplex PCR, and TCRdb kept only the in-frame ones, dropping some. The sample shows just under 65,000 clones, around four fifths of them seen only once. What was sequenced was peripheral blood. These receptors originate from a human donor in a cohort sampled during active COVID-19. Each CDR3 is given without its conserved first and last residue.

J gene: TRBJ2-3; V gene: TRBV7-2; CDR3 protein: ASSLIRTSTDTQY
J gene: TRBJ1-3; V gene: TRBV7-9; CDR3 protein: ASSRQSSGNTIY
J gene: TRBJ2-7; V gene: TRBV12-3/TRBV12-4; CDR3 protein: ASSSTRVEQY
J gene: TRBJ2-1; V gene: TRBV27; CDR3 protein: ASLGQGYTNEQF
J gene: TRBJ1-1; V gene: TRBV5-3; CDR3 protein: ARSFRGFMDTEAF
J gene: TRBJ2-7; V gene: TRBV28; CDR3 protein: ASSTSGGTYEQY
J gene: TRBJ1-2; V gene: TRBV9; CDR3 protein: ASSVGDTERDNYGYT
J gene: TRBJ1-6; V gene: TRBV3-1/TRBV3-2; CDR3 protein: ASRQRGQMDSPLH
J gene: TRBJ1-4; V gene: TRBV15; CDR3 protein: ATSTPGQGDEKLF
J gene: TRBJ2-1; V gene: TRBV5-4; CDR3 protein: ASSPRLAGGGEQF
J gene: TRBJ1-6; V gene: TRBV14; CDR3 protein: ATSGSSYNSPLH
J gene: TRBJ2-3; V gene: TRBV27; CDR3 protein: ASSEWVTGPTLSTDTQY
J gene: TRBJ2-1; V gene: TRBV24-1; CDR3 protein: ATSATGGGGNEQF
J gene: TRBJ1-2; V gene: TRBV11-2; CDR3 protein: ASRPDWAGVGYT
J gene: TRBJ1-1; V gene: TRBV5-4; CDR3 protein: ASSPRDRGVYTEAF
J gene: TRBJ1-5; V gene: TRBV2; CDR3 protein: ASSEFGSGGQPQH
J gene: TRBJ2-1; V gene: TRBV13; CDR3 protein: ASSTREKAYNEQF
J gene: TRBJ1-2; V gene: TRBV30; CDR3 protein: ASGSGSPRGYT
J gene: TRBJ2-7; V gene: TRBV27; CDR3 protein: ASSPTRGRNYEQY
J gene: TRBJ1-5; V gene: TRBV19; CDR3 protein: ASRLWKGGVDQPQH
J gene: TRBJ1-6; V gene: TRBV3-1/TRBV3-2; CDR3 protein: ASSQDSNSPLH
J gene: TRBJ2-3; V gene: TRBV6-5; CDR3 protein: ASSNQGYTDTQY
J gene: TRBJ2-1; V gene: TRBV9; CDR3 protein: ASSYTGTSEGGEQF
J gene: TRBJ1-6; V gene: TRBV5-1; CDR3 protein: ASSSTGPYNSPLH
J gene: TRBJ1-6; V gene: TRBV7-3; CDR3 protein: ASSFEGGNSPLH
J gene: TRBJ1-5; V gene: TRBV2; CDR3 protein: ASRTGPYNQPQH
J gene: TRBJ1-1; V gene: TRBV9; CDR3 protein: ASSRSLGRTEAF
J gene: TRBJ2-7; V gene: TRBV3-1/TRBV3-2; CDR3 protein: ASSQDTGTRHEQY
J gene: TRBJ2-3; V gene: TRBV6-5; CDR3 protein: ASRPTGGYTDTQY
J gene: TRBJ2-5; V gene: TRBV28; CDR3 protein: ASLASGQETQY
J gene: TRBJ1-2; V gene: TRBV19; CDR3 protein: ASSMISRGDVYT
J gene: TRBJ2-3; V gene: TRBV4-3; CDR3 protein: ASSHTGTSPVAQY
J gene: TRBJ2-5; V gene: TRBV9; CDR3 protein: ASSPGASGGPEETQY
J gene: TRBJ1-6; V gene: TRBV27; CDR3 protein: ASSTRTGAPLH
J gene: TRBJ2-5; V gene: TRBV7-3; CDR3 protein: ASSQGGRGGQETQY
J gene: TRBJ2-3; V gene: TRBV5-5; CDR3 protein: ASSSGLLISPDTQY
J gene: TRBJ2-7; V gene: TRBV4-1; CDR3 protein: ASSHPRDSGYEQY
J gene: TRBJ2-6; V gene: TRBV7-8; CDR3 protein: ASSLGAGANVLT
J gene: TRBJ1-2; V gene: TRBV4-1; CDR3 protein: ASSQVHTGQLNYGYT
J gene: TRBJ2-5; V gene: TRBV2; CDR3 protein: ASSVDRIETQY
J gene: TRBJ2-2; V gene: TRBV4-1; CDR3 protein: ASSQANLVAAGELF
J gene: TRBJ2-7; V gene: TRBV2; CDR3 protein: ASILAGGSYEQY
J gene: TRBJ2-7; V gene: TRBV7-6; CDR3 protein: ASSSDAGTPTGEQY
J gene: TRBJ2-7; V gene: TRBV18; CDR3 protein: ASSPSRDNLYEQY
J gene: TRBJ1-3; V gene: TRBV30; CDR3 protein: AWSAGSGNTIY
J gene: TRBJ1-1; V gene: TRBV6-6; CDR3 protein: ASSYKTGGSSSEAF
J gene: TRBJ1-5; V gene: TRBV10-1; CDR3 protein: ASSGTEISNQPQH
J gene: TRBJ1-2; V gene: TRBV5-6; CDR3 protein: ASSLGRGGYT
J gene: TRBJ2-1; V gene: TRBV27; CDR3 protein: ASSSPAGQGYPRGNEQF
J gene: TRBJ2-3; V gene: TRBV5-4; CDR3 protein: ASSSIGRGRPDTQY
J gene: TRBJ1-2; V gene: TRBV12-3/TRBV12-4; CDR3 protein: ASPSEVRGYT
J gene: TRBJ1-1; V gene: TRBV4-1; CDR3 protein: ASSRTDSNTEAF
J gene: TRBJ2-1; V gene: TRBV19; CDR3 protein: ASSIRSLTRGNEQF